The entry below describes one T cell receptor beta chain. Its antigen remains unidentified. Each donor was nominally healthy when sampled (though unrecorded immune exposures were likely). With 0 bases removed from V and 2 bases from J, the gap between germline ends came to 12 bases. Germline CDR1 SGDLS, CDR2 YYNGEE. This CDR3 has 15 amino acids. The entry originates in a study of cytomegalovirus exposure and HLA in healthy donors. Findings and limits, study-wide: For most TCR sequences rarity was the rule, although some public TCRs occurred in many donors. The authors later linked a missense DCLRE1C variant to TCR beta V- and J-gene trimming. Productive rates of about 90% or about 30% were seen for most TCR beta V segments in an earlier analysis.

A multiplex PCR was run with 60 Vbeta primers and 13 Jbeta primers. Sequencing was performed with immunoSEQ multiplex PCR; in TCRdb, only in-frame clones are kept and a portion is missing. The profile shows fewer than 200,000 clones, about 85% of them singletons. The TCR comes from a boy younger than 10 in good health and CMV-seronegative. V is TRBV9 and J is TRBJ2-7; D may be TRBD2 (5 bases). Source material: PBMCs. The CDR3, as DNA: TGTGCCAGCAGCGTAGCTCCGGGGTTAACCTACGAGCAGTACTTC. It yields the protein CASSVAPGLTYEQYF. The full variable domain, completed using reference TRBV9 and TRBJ2-7, is DSGVTQTPKHLITATGQRVTLRCSPRSGDLSVYWYQQSLDQGLQFLIQYYNGEERAKGNILERFSAQQFPDLHSELNLSSLELGDSALYFCASSVAPGLTYEQYFGPGTRLTVT.